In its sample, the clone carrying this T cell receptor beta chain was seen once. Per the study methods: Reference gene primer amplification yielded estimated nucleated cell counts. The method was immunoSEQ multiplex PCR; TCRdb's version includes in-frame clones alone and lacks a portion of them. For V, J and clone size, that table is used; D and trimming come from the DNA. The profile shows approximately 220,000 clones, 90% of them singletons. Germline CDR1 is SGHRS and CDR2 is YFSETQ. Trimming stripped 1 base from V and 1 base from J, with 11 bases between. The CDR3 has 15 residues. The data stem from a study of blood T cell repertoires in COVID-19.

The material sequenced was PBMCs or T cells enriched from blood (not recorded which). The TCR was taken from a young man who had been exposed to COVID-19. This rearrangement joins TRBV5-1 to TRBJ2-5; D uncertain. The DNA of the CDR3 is TGCGCCAGCAGCTTGCCCCACACCATCCAAGAGACCCAGTACTTC. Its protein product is CASSLPHTIQETQYF.